The 27 T cell receptor beta chains below come from one sample, sequenced in a study of blood T cell repertoires in COVID-19. Sequencing was performed with immunoSEQ multiplex PCR; in TCRdb, only in-frame clones are kept and a portion is missing. The sample contains some 170,000 clones, more than 80% of which appear only once. The sequenced material came from peripheral blood. The source is a woman aged 60-75 years with acute or convalescent COVID-19.

The genes are TRBV12-3 or TRBV12-4 and TRBJ2-2; D is unclear. This CDR3 is 13 amino acids long. The V and J ends lost 7 bases and 4 bases respectively, with 10 bases between them. The CDR3 bases are TGTGCCAGCAAGCCCCTGGTCACCGGGGAGCTGTTTTTT. It is translated as CASKPLVTGELFF.

This clone was detected only once. CDR3 sequence reads: CASSLQRGEQFF. The CDR3 DNA follows: TGTGCCAGCAGCTTGCAGCGTGGAGAGCAGTTCTTC. The V gene is TRBV13, the J gene TRBJ2-1, with D uncertain. CDR3 size: 12 residues. Looked up from germline, CDR1 is PRHDT and CDR2 is FYEKMQ (reference sequence). V gave up 3 bases and J gave up 10 bases, with 10 bases separating them.

This clone appeared once. The chain has TRBV6-1 and TRBJ1-5, with 8 nucleotides matching TRBD1. The CDR3 is made up of 16 amino acids. Germline trimming cut 0 bases from V and 2 bases from J; bases unmatched to any gene: 3. The germline gives CDR1 MNHNS, CDR2 SASEGT. The CDR3 loop reads CASSEAPGGGNQPQHF. Here the CDR3 DNA reads TGTGCCAGCAGTGAAGCCCCAGGGGGCGGCAATCAGCCCCAGCATTTT.

The chain couples TRBV5-4 to TRBJ2-5; 11 positions agree with TRBD2. This CDR3 has 15 residues. In germline, CDR1 is SGHNT, CDR2 YYREEE (reference sequence). The junction had 3 bases not matched to a gene; V was cut back by 0 bases and J by 5 bases. CDR3 residues: CASSLESSGRETQYF. Here the CDR3 DNA reads TGTGCCAGCAGCTTGGAATCTAGCGGGAGGGAGACCCAGTACTTC.

V usage is TRBV30 and J usage is TRBJ2-1; 10 bases map to TRBD1. Germline CDR1 reads GTSNPN; CDR2 reads SVGIG (reference sequence). Unmatched junction bases numbered 5, after V lost 2 bases and J lost 4 bases. CDR3 length: 15 residues. CDR3 coding DNA: TGTGCCTGGAGTCGGGGACAGGGGAGATACAATGAGCAGTTCTTC. Residues: CAWSRGQGRYNEQFF.

The V call is TRBV15, the J call TRBJ1-5, with 7 bases aligning to TRBD1. Germline CDR1 reads LNHNV; CDR2 reads YYDKDF (reference sequence). The CDR3 sequence is 14 residues long. With 3 bases clipped from V and 9 bases from J, the junction kept 8 bases outside the gene matches. In DNA, the CDR3 is TGTGCCACCAGCAGGGGACAGTCAGGTAGGCCCCAGCATTTT. Translation: CATSRGQSGRPQHF.

The rearrangement links TRBV19 to TRBJ2-5, with a possible D match to TRBD2 (7 bases). The V and J ends lost 3 bases and 3 bases respectively, with 20 bases between them. CDR1 is LNHDA and CDR2 is SQIVND in the germline V gene (reference sequence). There are 17 residues in the CDR3. The CDR3 loop is CASSISMGGASKETQYF. The CDR3 nucleotides are TGTGCCAGTAGTATTAGTATGGGGGGGGCTTCCAAAGAGACCCAGTACTTC.

In its sample, this clone was seen a few times. The chain couples TRBV10-2 to TRBJ2-3, with a weak D call TRBD2 (6 bases). Germline V gene sequence: CDR1 WSHSY, CDR2 SAAADI. Trimming left V 6 bases short and J 4 bases short, with 17 bases between. The CDR3 extends over 15 amino acids. Written as DNA, the CDR3 is TGCGCCAGCAGGGAGGGGCCCTCGTCCGCAGATACGCAGTATTTT. It codes for CASREGPSSADTQYF.

This sequence joins TRBV27 and TRBJ2-7, with D perhaps TRBD1 (6 bases). The CDR3 runs 14 residues. Trimming removed 5 bases at V and 6 bases at J, with 17 bases between. The germline V gene has CDR1 MNHEY and CDR2 SMNVEV (reference sequence). CDR3 bases: TGTGCCAGCAGTCCTTGGGGGCAGCCTGCCGAGCAGTACGTC. Residues: CASSPWGQPAEQYV.

The rearrangement uses TRBV20-1 and TRBJ1-5; 8 nucleotides align to TRBD1. V trimming: 3 bases; J trimming: 1 base; junction bases outside the gene matches: 8. Per the germline V gene, CDR1 is DFQATT and CDR2 is SNEGSKA (reference sequence). The CDR3 loop spans 16 amino acids. For the CDR3, the DNA is TGCAGTGCTAGTCCCCAGGGGGCCGGGAGCAATCAGCCCCAGCATTTT. Protein product: CSASPQGAGSNQPQHF.

The table lists this clone with a few counts. This chain uses TRBV6-6 with TRBJ2-3; 9 bases line up with TRBD1. V lost 5 bases, J lost 2 bases, and 8 bases stayed unmatched. Germline V lookup: CDR1 MNHNY, CDR2 SVGAGI (reference sequence). This CDR3 region has 16 residues. The DNA for the CDR3 is TGTGCCAGCAGTCTTGAGGGACAGGGTTTCACAGATACGCAGTATTTT. Its protein is CASSLEGQGFTDTQYF.

The V gene is TRBV2, the J gene TRBJ2-6, with TRBD1 matching 10 bases. CDR3 size: 17 residues. Germline V gene sequence: CDR1 SNHLY, CDR2 FYNNEI. V gave up 6 bases and J gave up 0 bases; unmatched junction bases: 5. This chain's CDR3 is CASREGQGTSGANVLTF. The CDR3, as DNA: TGTGCCAGCAGAGAGGGACAGGGGACCTCTGGGGCCAACGTCCTGACTTTC.

This chain connects TRBV27 to TRBJ1-1; 8 nucleotides match TRBD1. Germline assignment: CDR1 MNHEY and CDR2 SMNVEV (reference sequence). The CDR3 length is 14 residues. V was pared by 7 bases and J by 0 bases, with 4 bases of the junction left unmatched. The CDR3 loop reads CASNQGALNTEAFF. CDR3 DNA sequence: TGTGCCAGCAACCAGGGGGCCCTGAACACTGAAGCTTTCTTT.

The chain employs TRBV7-9 and TRBJ2-5; tentatively, D is TRBD2 (6 bases). CDR1 is SEHNR and CDR2 is FQNEAQ in the germline V gene (reference sequence). V shed 2 bases and J shed 5 bases, with 12 bases lying between them. There are 14 residues in the CDR3. This CDR3 reads CASSLMSGGETQYF. The CDR3, as DNA: TGTGCCAGCAGCTTAATGTCCGGGGGTGAGACCCAGTACTTC.

The CDR3 DNA sequence: TGTGCCAGCAGTTACTCGCGTCTCCACAATGAGCAGTTCTTC. Amino acid sequence: CASSYSRLHNEQFF. The chain employs TRBV6-6 and TRBJ2-1; no clear D. The CDR3 has 14 residues. Germline V gives CDR1 MNHNY, CDR2 SVGAGI (reference sequence). The V gene lost 0 bases and the J gene lost 5 bases, with 8 bases spanning the gap.

The gene calls are TRBV4-1 and TRBJ1-2; TRBD1 matches at 7 bases. Germline CDR1 is MGHRA and CDR2 is YSYEKL. This CDR3 is 13 amino acids long. Losses at the gene ends were 3 bases for V and 8 bases for J; bases not matched to a gene: 6. CDR3 region: CASSQTGSVGYTF. DNA of the CDR3: TGCGCCAGCAGCCAGACAGGGTCGGTAGGCTACACCTTC.

The chain uses TRBV5-1 and TRBJ2-1, with 11 bases aligning to TRBD2. The CDR3 length is 17 residues. Looked up from germline, CDR1 is SGHRS and CDR2 is YFSETQ. J gave up 6 bases and V 4 bases, and 12 bases lay outside the gene matches. CDR3 DNA: TGCGCCAGCAGCCGAGGGGAGGGACTAGCGGATACCAATGAGCAGTTCTTC. Translation: CASSRGEGLADTNEQFF.

This clone was seen a single time. The chain joins TRBV10-3 to TRBJ1-2; 8 nucleotides line up with TRBD1. The CDR3 extends over 12 amino acids. Germline V gene lookup returns CDR1 ENHRY and CDR2 SYGVKD. The junction had 6 bases not matched to a gene; V was cut back by 8 bases and J by 7 bases. The CDR3 loop is CAIHRQGFGYTF. DNA of the CDR3: TGTGCCATCCACCGACAGGGGTTTGGCTACACCTTC.

The rearrangement links TRBV10-3 to TRBJ2-3, with D perhaps matching TRBD2 (5 bases). V lost 3 bases to trimming and J lost 5 bases, with 15 bases between them. Germline lookup yields CDR1 ENHRY and CDR2 SYGVKD. The CDR3 has 15 residues. The CDR3, as DNA: TGTGCCATCAGTGACGTGGCCCGGGCGGGAGATACGCAGTATTTT. As protein: CAISDVARAGDTQYF.

The rearrangement joins TRBV5-1 to TRBJ2-3, with TRBD2 matching 12 bases. The germline CDR1 and CDR2 sequences are SGHRS and YFSETQ. The CDR3 length is 19 residues. Trimming at V came to 4 bases and at J to 2 bases, leaving 14 bases not matched to a gene. The CDR3 sequence is CASSRRLAGGGGHTDTQYF. In nucleotides, the CDR3 is TGCGCCAGCAGCCGACGGCTAGCGGGAGGGGGTGGACACACAGATACGCAGTATTTT.

This clone is a singleton in its sample. The J gene is TRBJ2-5, the V gene TRBV3-1 (or the pseudogene TRBV3-2), with D possibly TRBD2 on 5 matching bases. The CDR3 extends over 12 amino acids. Trimming took off 1 base at V and 7 bases at J, with 7 bases between the two ends. Germline lookup yields CDR1 LGHDT and CDR2 YNNKEL (reference sequence). CDR3 DNA sequence: TGTGCCAGCAGCCAAGGGAGGTGGACCCAGTACTTC. Its translation: CASSQGRWTQYF.

The gene calls are TRBV12-2 and TRBJ2-6; the DNA was not used to check the table's D call, TRBD2. TRBV12-2 constitutes a pseudogene. CDR3 length equals 19 residues. The CDR3 reads CASRLGASGIDSGANVLTF. The CDR3 bases are TGTGCAAGTCGCTTAGGGGCTAGCGGGATAGACTCTGGGGCCAACGTCCTGACTTTC.

This clone was observed once. This chain joins TRBV5-4 and TRBJ2-1, with 7 bases lining up with TRBD2. The trim removed 0 bases at V and 7 bases at J, leaving 4 bases unmatched. Germline V lookup: CDR1 SGHNT, CDR2 YYREEE (reference sequence). This CDR3 spans 14 amino acids. The CDR3 DNA sequence: TGTGCCAGCAGCTTGGACCCTAGCGGAAATGAGCAGTTCTTC. Translating gives CASSLDPSGNEQFF.

The chain has TRBV5-4 and TRBJ2-5; 15 nucleotides line up with TRBD2. The CDR3 runs 16 residues. Germline assignment: CDR1 SGHNT and CDR2 YYREEE (reference sequence). V dropped 4 bases and J dropped 5; count of bases not matched to a gene: 6. The CDR3 loop is CASSIPGTSGRETQYF. The DNA of the CDR3 is TGTGCCAGCAGCATTCCCGGGACTAGCGGGAGGGAGACCCAGTACTTC. Combining the CDR3 with reference TRBV5-4 and TRBJ2-5 gives the whole variable domain ETGVTQSPTHLIKTRGQQVTLRCSSQSGHNTVSWYQQALGQGPQFIFQYYREEENGRGNFPPRFSGLQFPNYSSELNVNALELDDSALYLCASSIPGTSGRETQYFGPGTRLLVL.

This clone has only one observation. The chain links TRBV24-1 to TRBJ2-1; D is possibly TRBD1 (5 bases). Germline loops: CDR1 KGHDR, CDR2 SFDVKD. V gave up 2 bases and J gave up 4 bases, with 14 bases separating them. This CDR3 comprises 16 residues. CDR3 sequence reads: CATSDSGDSEYNEQFF. In nucleotides, the CDR3 is TGTGCCACCAGTGATTCTGGAGACAGCGAATACAATGAGCAGTTCTTC.

The chain has TRBV7-2 and TRBJ2-1, with 8 bases that match TRBD2. With V trimmed by 0 bases and J by 5 bases, 6 bases remained unmatched. Per germline, CDR1 SGHTA and CDR2 FQGNSA. CDR3 size: 16 residues. CDR3 bases: TGTGCCAGCAGCTTAGCACTAGCGGTAGGAAACAATGAGCAGTTCTTC. Translated, it gives CASSLALAVGNNEQFF.

Only a few counts were recorded for this clone. Other DNA sequences of this sample code for an identical CDR3. The chain couples TRBV6-5 to TRBJ1-5; no reliable D call. V was shortened by 0 bases and J by 5 bases, with 5 bases between the two germline ends. The CDR3 has 13 amino acids. The V gene's germline CDR1 is MNHEY and CDR2 SVGAGI. The CDR3 is CASSYSRDQPQHF. The CDR3 nucleotides are TGTGCCAGCAGTTACTCGAGGGATCAGCCCCAGCATTTT.